This T cell receptor (beta chain) is drawn from a study of ipilimumab plus nivolumab after autologous stem cell transplantation. Across the whole study: Median doses per patient: 4 or 5 ipilimumab, under ten nivolumab. Study-level findings and limits: Authors suggest TCR repertoire, Treg phenotype and gut microbiota support further study.

The ends were cut back, 0 bases at V and 5 bases at J, with 12 bases in the middle. This CDR3 contains 14 residues. About this clone itself: Its matching antigen is unknown.

Checkpoint therapy with ipilimumab 1 mg/kg began 14 to 28 days after transplant. Through week 26, nivolumab 3 mg/kg IV was given weeks 1, 4, 7, 10, then biweekly. Sequencing used immunoSEQ multiplex PCR; TCRdb keeps in-frame clones, though not all of them. The table includes over 80,000 clones, 83% detected once. This sample comprised PBMCs, obtained in a trial of ipilimumab plus nivolumab as post-transplant consolidation. This clonotype was sampled from a male donor with diffuse large B-cell lymphoma. The genes are TRBV5-3 and TRBJ2-7; TRBD1 is a possible D gene (5 bases). TRBV5-3 is labeled an ORF, and its function is uncertain. CDR3 protein: CARSLDRQGDEQYF. The DNA for the CDR3 is TGTGCCAGAAGCTTGGATCGGCAGGGCGACGAGCAGTACTTC.